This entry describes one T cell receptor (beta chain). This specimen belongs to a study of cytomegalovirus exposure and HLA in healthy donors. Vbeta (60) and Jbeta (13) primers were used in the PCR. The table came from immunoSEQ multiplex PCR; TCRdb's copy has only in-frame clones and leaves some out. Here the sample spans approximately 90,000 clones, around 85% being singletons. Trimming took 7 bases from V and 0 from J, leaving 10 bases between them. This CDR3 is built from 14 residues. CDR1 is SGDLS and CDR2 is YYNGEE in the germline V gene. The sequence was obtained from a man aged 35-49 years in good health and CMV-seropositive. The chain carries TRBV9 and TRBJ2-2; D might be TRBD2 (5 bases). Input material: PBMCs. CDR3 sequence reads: CASGGPANTGELFF. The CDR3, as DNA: TGTGCCAGCGGCGGGCCCGCGAACACCGGGGAGCTGTTTTTT.